This T cell receptor beta chain was documented in a study of shared clonotypes between healthy human individuals. This CDR3 has 14 amino acids. Germline V gives CDR1 SGHTA, CDR2 FQGNSA. V was shortened by 4 bases and J by 6 bases, with 16 bases between the two germline ends. Study-wide results and caveats: Naive subsets tended to show greater estimated richness than memory subsets.

Worth noting for this clone: Its antigen is still unknown.

Sequencing used immunoSEQ multiplex PCR; TCRdb keeps in-frame clones, though not all of them. The repertoire holds roughly 1,000,000 clones, with about 80% as singletons. The chain has TRBV7-2 and TRBJ2-7; D might be TRBD2 (5 bases). The clonotype was recovered from a man aged 18 to 29 in good health. Some clones in this sample may be carry-over from other donors' samples. Sequencing used memory CD4+ T cells from PBMCs. Subset given: CD45RA-negative fraction. Written as DNA, the CDR3 is TGTGCCAGCAGCTGGAGGACGGGGAATATCGAGCAGTACTTC. Translating it yields CASSWRTGNIEQYF.